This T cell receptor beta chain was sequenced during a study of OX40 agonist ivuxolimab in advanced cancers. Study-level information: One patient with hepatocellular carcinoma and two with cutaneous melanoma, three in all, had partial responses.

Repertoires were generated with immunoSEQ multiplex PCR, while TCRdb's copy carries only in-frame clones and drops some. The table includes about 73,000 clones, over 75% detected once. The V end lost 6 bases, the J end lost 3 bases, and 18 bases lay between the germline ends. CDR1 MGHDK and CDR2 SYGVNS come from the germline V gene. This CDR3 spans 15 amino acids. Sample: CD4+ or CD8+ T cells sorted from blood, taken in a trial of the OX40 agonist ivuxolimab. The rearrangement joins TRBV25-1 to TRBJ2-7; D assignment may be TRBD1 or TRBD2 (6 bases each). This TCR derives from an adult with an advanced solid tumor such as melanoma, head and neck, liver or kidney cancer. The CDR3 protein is CASSRGGTTDYEQYF. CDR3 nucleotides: TGTGCCAGCAGCCGCGGAGGGACAACAGACTACGAGCAGTACTTC.